The TCR beta chain described here comes from a study of T-cell reconstitution after alpha-beta-depleted transplantation in children. The V end was cut by 7 bases, the J end by 7 bases, with 17 bases between. The length of the CDR3 is 14 residues. Germline assignment: CDR1 ENHRY and CDR2 SYGVKD. Study-wide points: One year post-transplant, T-cell counts and diversity were largely derived from T cells produced anew. TCRbeta diversity was high at day 60 in some patients (a result of surviving recipient T cells and thymic progenitors). Several hundred expanded graft clones reportedly supplied alpha-beta T cells about two months after transplant.

This clonotype was picked up many times. Its matching antigen is unknown. It was with unique molecular identifiers that the TCRbeta library was prepared. TCRdb re-analysed the PCR reads in MiXCR, keeping a single row per CDR3 protein. Altogether 450,000 to 600,000 distinct CDR3 sequences are present, 10% to 15% being singletons, with the ten largest covering 2.2%. The TCR comes from a male patient aged 10 to 17 who had a stem cell transplant for acute myeloid leukemia, so the T cells may come from the graft donor. The sample in question was PBMCs, mostly from graft donor cells, obtained 360 days after TCRalphabeta/CD19-depleted stem cell transplant. The chain has TRBV10-3 and TRBJ2-1; TRBD1 might be the D (5 bases). Written as DNA, the CDR3 is TGTGCCATCATGAACAGGCCCTTGGGGAATGAGCAGTTCTTC. Translated, it gives CAIMNRPLGNEQFF.